These T cell receptor beta chains were read from a single sample in a study of blood T cell repertoires in COVID-19. Sequencing was performed with immunoSEQ multiplex PCR; in TCRdb, only in-frame clones are kept and a portion is missing. This table holds hundreds of thousands of clones, roughly 85% found once. Sequencing input: peripheral blood. Source of these receptors: a human donor in a cohort sampled during active COVID-19. CDR3s include the opening cysteine and the closing phenylalanine or tryptophan. Fields, in order: V gene, D gene, J gene, clone size, CDR3 DNA, CDR3 protein. The D gene is left open where the match is weak. Clone size is not always given. Where it is, it says once, few, many or a class for expanded clones.

V: TRBV11-2
D: TRBD2
J: TRBJ2-1
size: NA
DNA: TGTGCCAGCAGCTTAATAGCGGGAGCTGGAAATGAGCAGTTCTTC
CDR3: CASSLIAGAGNEQFF

V: TRBV6-5
D: NA
J: TRBJ2-7
size: once
DNA: TGTGCCAGCAGTTACTCGATACCAGCGAGCTCCTACGAGCAGTACTTC
CDR3: CASSYSIPASSYEQYF

V: TRBV29-1
D: TRBD2
J: TRBJ2-3
size: NA
DNA: TGCAGCGGAGTTGCGACTAGCAGGCCCCAGTATACGCAGTATTTT
CDR3: CSGVATSRPQYTQYF

V: TRBV12-2
D: NA
J: TRBJ2-1
size: NA
DNA: TGTGCAAGTCGCTTCACAACTAGGGTTAGCTCCTACAATGAGCAGTTCTTC
CDR3: CASRFTTRVSSYNEQFF

V: TRBV7-8
D: NA
J: TRBJ1-2
size: NA
DNA: TGTGCCAGCAGCCTACTAGGACGGGGCTACACCTTC
CDR3: CASSLLGRGYTF

V: TRBV11-2
D: NA
J: TRBJ2-1
size: once
DNA: TGTGCCAGCAGGAATTTTAGGAGGAGGTCCTACAATGAGCAGTTCTTC
CDR3: CASRNFRRRSYNEQFF

V: TRBV20-1
D: NA
J: TRBJ2-1
size: NA
DNA: TGCAGTGCCACGGGTCGTAATGAGCAGTTCTTC
CDR3: CSATGRNEQFF

V: TRBV15
D: NA
J: TRBJ1-1
size: NA
DNA: TGTGCCACCAGCAGAGACGGGACAAAAGCTTTCTTT
CDR3: CATSRDGTKAFF

V: TRBV12-3/TRBV12-4
D: NA
J: TRBJ2-1
size: NA
DNA: TGTGCCAGCAGTCCTCGAGATGAGCAGTTCTTC
CDR3: CASSPRDEQFF

V: TRBV2
D: NA
J: TRBJ1-2
size: NA
DNA: TGTGCCAGCAGTGATTGGGGGGGCTCTGGCTACACCTTC
CDR3: CASSDWGGSGYTF

V: TRBV6-6
D: NA
J: TRBJ1-1
size: NA
DNA: TGTGCCAGCGTGGTAGGACAGCAGAACACTGAAGCTTTCTTT
CDR3: CASVVGQQNTEAFF

V: TRBV24-1
D: NA
J: TRBJ2-7
size: once
DNA: TGTGCCCGCGGTCGGGGCTCTAGCGCCTACGAGCAGTACTTC
CDR3: CARGRGSSAYEQYF

V: TRBV13
D: TRBD2
J: TRBJ2-1
size: NA
DNA: TGTGCCAGCAGCTTAGGCAGGACTAGCTTCTCCTACAATGAGCAGTTCTTC
CDR3: CASSLGRTSFSYNEQFF

V: TRBV10-3
D: NA
J: TRBJ1-4
size: NA
DNA: TGTGCCATCAGTGAGTCGATTTCAGGGGAGAAAAAACTGTTTTTT
CDR3: CAISESISGEKKLFF

V: TRBV7-9
D: NA
J: TRBJ2-1
size: NA
DNA: TGTGCCAGCAGCATCCTCCGGGACTCCTATAGTGAGCAGTTCTTC
CDR3: CASSILRDSYSEQFF

V: TRBV2
D: NA
J: TRBJ1-2
size: NA
DNA: TGTGCCAGCAGTGAAGGCACAGATCCCTATGGCTACACCTTC
CDR3: CASSEGTDPYGYTF

V: TRBV11-2
D: TRBD2
J: TRBJ2-1
size: NA
DNA: TGTGCCAGCAGCTTAGTGGCCGGGACCGCGGGGGGTGAGCAGTTCTTC
CDR3: CASSLVAGTAGGEQFF

V: TRBV5-1
D: TRBD2
J: TRBJ2-1
size: NA
DNA: TGCGCCAGCAAATTATTTGGCGGGAGCTCCTACAATGAGCAGTTCTTC
CDR3: CASKLFGGSSYNEQFF

V: TRBV30
D: NA
J: TRBJ1-5
size: once
DNA: TGTGCCCCCCCCCGGGGGGGCAATCAGCCCCAGCATTTT
CDR3: CAPPRGGNQPQHF

V: TRBV19
D: NA
J: TRBJ2-6
size: NA
DNA: TGTGCCAGTTACACAGGGTCTGGGGCCAACGTCCTGACTTTC
CDR3: CASYTGSGANVLTF

V: TRBV2
D: TRBD1
J: TRBJ1-4
size: NA
DNA: TGTGCCAGCAGCGGACAGGGAAGGAGCACTAATGAAAAACTGTTTTTT
CDR3: CASSGQGRSTNEKLFF

V: TRBV20-1
D: NA
J: TRBJ2-3
size: NA
DNA: TGCAGTGCTAGTGACCGGAAGACTAGCACAGATACGCAGTATTTT
CDR3: CSASDRKTSTDTQYF

V: TRBV30
D: NA
J: TRBJ1-1
size: NA
DNA: TGTGCCTGGAGTGTGTCCGGGGGGAGGACTGAAGCTTTCTTT
CDR3: CAWSVSGGRTEAFF

V: TRBV27
D: NA
J: TRBJ1-5
size: NA
DNA: TGTGCCAGCAGTTCCGACAATAGCAATCAGCCCCAGCATTTT
CDR3: CASSSDNSNQPQHF

V: TRBV7-9
D: NA
J: TRBJ2-1
size: NA
DNA: TGTGCCAGCAGTCCGCAGCGGAAGAGCTCCTACAATGAGCAGTTCTTC
CDR3: CASSPQRKSSYNEQFF

V: TRBV12-3/TRBV12-4
D: NA
J: TRBJ1-1
size: NA
DNA: TGTGCCAGCAGTGGGGGGGGTGGAACTGAAGCTTTCTTT
CDR3: CASSGGGGTEAFF

V: TRBV7-2
D: NA
J: TRBJ1-1
size: few
DNA: TGTGCCAGCAGCTTATTCTCGGGAGCTTTCTTT
CDR3: CASSLFSGAFF

V: TRBV7-9
D: NA
J: TRBJ2-2
size: NA
DNA: TGTGCCAGCAGCCCCGCGGGTGTGGCCGGGGAGCTGTTTTTT
CDR3: CASSPAGVAGELFF

V: TRBV5-1
D: NA
J: TRBJ2-1
size: NA
DNA: TGCGCCAGCAGCTTGGCGGGGTCCTCCTACAATGAGCAGTTCTTC
CDR3: CASSLAGSSYNEQFF

V: TRBV9
D: TRBD2
J: TRBJ2-3
size: NA
DNA: TGTGCCAGCAACCTCGGGACTAGCAGCACAGATACGCAGTATTTT
CDR3: CASNLGTSSTDTQYF

V: TRBV18
D: TRBD1
J: TRBJ1-4
size: once
DNA: TGTGCCACAACAGGGGGACAGAATGAAAAACTGTTTTTT
CDR3: CATTGGQNEKLFF

V: TRBV5-8
D: TRBD2
J: TRBJ2-5
size: NA
DNA: TGTGCCAGCAGCTTGGAAGGCCGGGGGGCCCAGTACTTC
CDR3: CASSLEGRGAQYF